This T cell receptor beta chain appears in the sequencing data of a study of blood T cell repertoires in COVID-19. Study at large: From T cells, B-cell-depleted T cells, or PBMCs came the material, which was cDNA or gDNA.

This clone is a singleton in its sample. One Seattle source followed patients from active infection through their disease course. Under the authors' procedure: Amplification of reference gene primers was used by the study to estimate nucleated cell counts. Assay used: immunoSEQ multiplex PCR; TCRdb lists only in-frame clones, some missing. The V and J calls and clone size come from that table; D and trimming were worked out from the DNA. The sample records 200,000 to 300,000 clones, about 90% being singletons. The sequence was collected from a man in his thirties or forties with COVID-19, enrolled during active disease. Source material: peripheral blood.

The DNA for the CDR3 is TGTGCCAGCAGCGTTGATTATTCTGGGGGCTGGGGGTACACCTTC. Encoded protein: CASSVDYSGGWGYTF. The chain recombines TRBV9 with TRBJ1-2; a weak D match, TRBD1 (6 bases). V dropped 2 bases and J dropped 11 bases, with 22 bases sitting between them. Germline V gives CDR1 SGDLS, CDR2 YYNGEE. CDR3 length: 15 residues.